This TCR beta chain was documented in a study of blood T cells in healthy people across ages. The CDR3 loop spans 15 amino acids. Germline trimming cut 6 bases from V and 6 bases from J; bases unmatched to any gene: 13. CDR1 is DFQATT and CDR2 is SNEGSKA in the germline V gene (reference sequence). Primers used in a second PCR of about 7 to 11 cycles were a sample-barcoded 5' primer and a J-beta primer mix. TCRdb recomputed calls from the 5' RACE reads with MiXCR, one row per CDR3 protein. The profile shows fewer than 1,200,000 distinct CDR3 sequences, approximately 25% of them singletons. This sample also appeared in a second study, on T cells of mothers and their children.

V and J are TRBV20-1 and TRBJ2-1, with TRBD1 identical over 8 bases. The sequence was obtained from a girl aged 2 to 9 in good health. The specimen was blood. The CDR3 DNA follows: TGCAGTGCCCTAACAGACAGGGGCAGTTTCAATGAGCAGTTCTTC. It yields the protein CSALTDRGSFNEQFF.